A single sample is the source of the 29 T cell receptor beta chains below, sequenced in a study of CD8 T cells in Susac syndrome. An amount of RNA that ranged from about 0.45 to 1 ug was reverse transcribed with random hexamers. TCRdb processed the immunoSEQ multiplex PCR reads anew with MiXCR; each CDR3 protein has one entry. This table holds a few hundred thousand distinct CDR3 sequences, 75% to 90% found once. Material for sequencing was CD8+ T cells from PBMCs. These receptors were collected from a human donor with multiple sclerosis.

The V call is TRBV7-9, the J call TRBJ2-1; TRBD1 might be the D (6 bases). Germline loops: CDR1 SEHNR, CDR2 FQNEAQ (reference sequence). Trimming took off 5 bases at V and 4 bases at J, with 18 bases between the two ends. The CDR3 is 16 amino acids. The CDR3 protein is CASSESWGQRYNEQFF. In DNA form, the CDR3 reads TGTGCCAGCAGCGAGTCATGGGGGCAGCGGTACAATGAGCAGTTCTTC.

The chain uses TRBV24-1 and TRBJ2-3; D call uncertain. The germline V and J ends were trimmed by 4 bases and 3 bases, with 16 bases remaining between them. The CDR3 sequence is 16 residues long. The germline gives CDR1 KGHDR, CDR2 SFDVKD. The CDR3 nucleotides read TGTGCCACCAGTGACGGGCGGACCGGGCTGACAGATACGCAGTATTTT. This translates into CATSDGRTGLTDTQYF.

The chain employs TRBV4-3 and TRBJ2-7, with D perhaps assigned TRBD1 or TRBD2 (6 bases each). Per the germline V gene, CDR1 is LGHNA and CDR2 is YSLEER. The CDR3 sequence is 16 residues long. Trimming removed 0 bases from V and 5 bases from J, with 17 bases in between. The CDR3, as DNA: TGCGCCAGCAGCCAAGATGGGGGGTACACAGGGCACGAGCAGTACTTC. This translates into CASSQDGGYTGHEQYF.

The gene calls are TRBV4-3 and TRBJ2-3; D possibly corresponds to TRBD1 (5 bases). In germline, CDR1 is LGHNA, CDR2 YSLEER. CDR3 size: 18 residues. V was trimmed by 1 base and J by 2 bases, leaving 19 bases between them. CDR3 residues: CASSQGEPKTDITDTQYF. For the CDR3, the DNA is TGCGCCAGCAGCCAAGGGGAACCAAAGACAGATATCACAGATACGCAGTATTTT.

The chain links TRBV4-3 to TRBJ2-2, with D possibly matching TRBD1 (5 bases). CDR1 and CDR2 from the germline V gene are LGHNA and YSLEER. V gave up 4 bases and J gave up 5 bases, with 17 bases separating them. The CDR3 runs 16 residues. For the CDR3, the DNA is TGCGCCAGCAGCCCCACAGGCACCCTAAGTACCGGGGAGCTGTTTTTT. It encodes CASSPTGTLSTGELFF.

This clonotype appeared a few times. Written as DNA, the CDR3 is TGTGCCAGCAGCTTACACCCCCACCAACAAGGCTATGGCTACACCTTC. Its protein is CASSLHPHQQGYGYTF. This rearrangement joins TRBV5-4 to TRBJ1-2; D is unresolved. The CDR3 sequence is 16 residues long. Germline loops: CDR1 SGHNT, CDR2 YYREEE (reference sequence). V lost 2 bases to trimming and J lost 4 bases, with 18 bases between them.

In its sample, this clonotype was seen a few times. As DNA, the CDR3 is TGTGCCAGCAGCTTCCTCCGGGACGTTCGAGGTGAAAAACTGTTTTTT. Protein: CASSFLRDVRGEKLFF. The chain couples TRBV7-3 to TRBJ1-4; D is perhaps TRBD1 (5 bases). Germline lookup yields CDR1 SGHTA and CDR2 FQGTGA. V gave up 3 bases and J gave up 7 bases, with 18 bases separating them. This CDR3 spans 16 amino acids. Together with reference TRBV7-3 and TRBJ1-4, the CDR3 gives the full variable domain: GAGVSQTPSNKVTEKGKYVELRCDPISGHTALYWYRQSLGQGPEFLIYFQGTGAADDSGLPNDRFFAVRPEGSVSTLKIQRTERGDSAVYLCASSFLRDVRGEKLFFGSGTQLSVL.

This rearrangement joins TRBV5-8 to TRBJ2-1; 7 nucleotides agree with TRBD2. CDR3 length: 16 amino acids. The junction had 8 bases not matched to a gene; V was cut back by 0 bases and J by 5 bases. Germline loops: CDR1 SGHTS, CDR2 YDEGEE. CDR3 DNA: TGTGCCAGCAGCTTGGGTGGGCTAGCGGTACACAATGAGCAGTTCTTC. As protein: CASSLGGLAVHNEQFF. Filled out from reference TRBV5-8 and TRBJ2-1, the complete variable domain reads EAGVTQSPTHLIKTRGQQATLRCSPISGHTSVYWYQQALGLGLQFLLWYDEGEERNRGNFPPRFSGRQFPNYSSELNVNALELEDSALYLCASSLGGLAVHNEQFFGPGTRLTVL.

The chain is built from TRBV25-1 and TRBJ2-1; either TRBD1 or TRBD2 may supply D (5 bases each). This CDR3 is built from 11 residues. The V and J ends lost 4 bases and 9 bases respectively, with 7 bases between them. Germline V lookup: CDR1 MGHDK, CDR2 SYGVNS. This CDR3 is CASSVGTEQFF. In nucleotides, the CDR3 is TGTGCCAGCAGTGTGGGGACTGAGCAGTTCTTC.

This chain connects TRBV9 to TRBJ1-3; possibly TRBD1 for D (6 bases). Trimming removed 3 bases at V and 2 bases at J, with 12 bases between. Germline loops: CDR1 SGDLS, CDR2 YYNGEE. CDR3 length: 15 amino acids. The CDR3 loop is CASSGGQTTGNTIYF. CDR3 nucleotide sequence: TGTGCCAGCAGCGGGGGACAAACGACTGGAAACACCATATATTTT.

V gene TRBV19 combines with J gene TRBJ1-1; 8 bases map to TRBD1. J was trimmed by 0 bases and V by 5 bases; bases with no gene match: 2. CDR1 is LNHDA, CDR2 SQIVND, per germline (reference sequence). The CDR3 totals 14 residues. Here the CDR3 reads CASSGQGLNTEAFF. The CDR3 DNA follows: TGTGCCAGTAGTGGACAGGGCTTGAACACTGAAGCTTTCTTT.

This chain connects TRBV4-3 to TRBJ1-1; tentative D call: TRBD1 (5 bases). V lost 0 bases and J lost 3, with 11 bases in between. The CDR3 loop spans 15 amino acids. CDR1 is LGHNA and CDR2 is YSLEER in the germline V gene. The CDR3 loop is CASSQDGTGYTEAFF. CDR3 in DNA: TGCGCCAGCAGCCAAGATGGGACGGGATACACTGAAGCTTTCTTT.

The chain links TRBV27 to TRBJ2-7, with TRBD1 as a possible D gene (6 bases). Trimming shortened V by 3 bases and J by 6 bases, and 12 bases separated the two germline ends. Germline V gene sequence: CDR1 MNHEY, CDR2 SMNVEV (reference sequence). The CDR3 contains 13 residues. Written as DNA, the CDR3 is TGTGCCAGCAGTTTGGCGCAGGGGCCCGAGCAGTACTTC. The encoded protein is CASSLAQGPEQYF.

This clonotype has a single count. The rearrangement links TRBV6-2 or TRBV6-3 to TRBJ2-1, with D unclear. V lost 4 bases and J 11 bases, leaving 12 bases between the germline ends. This CDR3 comprises 12 residues. CDR1 is MNHEY and CDR2 is SVGEGT in the germline V gene. In DNA, the CDR3 is TGTGCCAGCAGTTTCAGCCCGGCACAGCAGTTCTTC. It specifies CASSFSPAQQFF.

This chain joins TRBV3-1 and TRBJ2-1; 7 bases are a match to TRBD2. The germline V gene encodes CDR1 LGHDT and CDR2 YNNKEL (reference sequence). After removal of 7 bases from V and 3 bases from J, the junction contained 9 bases not matched to a gene. This CDR3 comprises 15 residues. CDR3 in amino acids: CASNPGGGDYNEQFF. CDR3 in DNA: TGTGCCAGCAACCCGGGCGGGGGAGACTACAATGAGCAGTTCTTC.

This chain links TRBV7-2 with TRBJ2-1; possible D gene TRBD2, 6 bases. With 8 bases removed from V and 4 bases from J, the gap between germline ends came to 12 bases. This CDR3 has 13 residues. The germline V gene has CDR1 SGHTA and CDR2 FQGNSA. CDR3 loop: CASWPGAYNEQFF. Here the CDR3 DNA reads TGTGCCAGCTGGCCGGGAGCATACAATGAGCAGTTCTTC.

The CDR3 sequence is CASSPYLRRNTEAFF. CDR3 DNA: TGTGCCAGCAGCCCCTATTTGCGCCGGAACACTGAAGCTTTCTTT. This chain uses TRBV7-6 with TRBJ1-1; no clear D gene. Trimming took 5 bases from V and 1 from J, leaving 14 bases between them. Germline CDR1 is SGHVS and CDR2 is FNYEAQ. The CDR3 spans 15 residues.

This chain connects TRBV20-1 to TRBJ2-7; D gene uncertain. Trimming pared 6 bases from V and 1 base from J, leaving 13 bases between. This CDR3 has 13 amino acids. Germline V gene data show CDR1 as DFQATT and CDR2 as SNEGSKA (reference sequence). DNA for the CDR3: TGCAGTGCCGTAAGAACAGCATCCTACGAGCAGTACTTC. This translates into CSAVRTASYEQYF.

This chain connects TRBV6-4 to TRBJ1-6, with 7 bases lining up with TRBD1. CDR1 MRHNA and CDR2 SNTAGT come from the germline V gene. The V gene end was trimmed by 5 bases and the J gene end by 9 bases; junction bases not matched to a gene: 7. The CDR3 totals 14 residues. The CDR3 sequence is CASSKTGLRSPLHF. CDR3 bases: TGTGCCAGCAGTAAGACAGGGTTGCGTTCACCCCTCCACTTT.

V and J are TRBV29-1 and TRBJ1-1; the D is unclear. The V gene's germline CDR1 is SQVTM and CDR2 ANQGSEA. The ends were cut back, 7 bases at V and 4 bases at J, with 16 bases in the middle. There are 13 residues in the CDR3. This chain's CDR3 is CSGFHEGGTEAFF. CDR3 sequence (DNA): TGCAGCGGATTCCATGAAGGTGGCACTGAAGCTTTCTTT. The full variable domain, in which reference TRBV29-1 and TRBJ1-1 provide the parts outside the CDR3, is SAVISQKPSRDICQRGTSLTIQCQVDSQVTMMFWYRQQPGQSLTLIATANQGSEATYESGFVIDKFPISRPNLTFSTLTVSNMSPEDSSIYLCSGFHEGGTEAFFGQGTRLTVV.

This clonotype showed up just a few times. This chain connects TRBV6-1 to TRBJ2-5; maybe TRBD2 (5 bases). The ends were cut back, 7 bases at V and 2 bases at J, with 11 bases in the middle. The CDR3 runs to 13 residues. Germline-derived CDR1 and CDR2 are MNHNS and SASEGT. CDR3 region: CASNRREQETQYF. In DNA form, the CDR3 reads TGTGCCAGCAACCGACGGGAACAAGAGACCCAGTACTTC.

This clonotype appeared a few times. The CDR3 bases are TGTGCCAGCAGTGGCAGTCTCAATCAGCCCCAGCATTTT. Amino acid sequence: CASSGSLNQPQHF. V is TRBV2 and J is TRBJ1-5, with D hard to call. Trimming took 4 bases from V and 3 from J, leaving 7 bases between them. The CDR3 has 13 residues. Germline values: CDR1 SNHLY, CDR2 FYNNEI.

This chain uses TRBV7-9 with TRBJ2-5, with unresolved D. This CDR3 region has 14 residues. Germline values: CDR1 SEHNR, CDR2 FQNEAQ (reference sequence). The V end was cut by 1 base, the J end by 2 bases, with 8 bases between. DNA of the CDR3: TGTGCCAGCAGCTTAGGAGACCCACAAGAGACCCAGTACTTC. Translating it yields CASSLGDPQETQYF.

The J gene is TRBJ1-6, the V gene TRBV20-1, with 10 bases identical to TRBD1. The CDR3 is 15 amino acids. V gave up 6 bases and J gave up 8 bases; unmatched junction bases: 10. Germline-derived CDR1 and CDR2 are DFQATT and SNEGSKA (reference sequence). The CDR3 DNA follows: TGCAGTGCAGCGTCCGACAGGGGGCTTTATTCACCCCTCCACTTT. It translates to CSAASDRGLYSPLHF.

The sample holds a few counts of this clonotype. The junction departs from germline at one end; a sequencing error may be responsible. The chain links TRBV29-1 to TRBJ2-3, with a possible D match to TRBD1 (8 bases). Looked up from germline, CDR1 is SQVTM and CDR2 is ANQGSEA. There are 13 residues in the CDR3. The CDR3 is CSGSGGPADTQYF. CDR3 nucleotides: TGTAGCGGGTCAGGGGGCCCGGCAGATACGCAGTATTTT.

A single count supports this clonotype. The chain links TRBV9 to TRBJ2-7, with 7 bases aligning to TRBD2. Trimming cost V 0 bases and J 1 base; bases outside gene matches: 4. The germline CDR1 and CDR2 sequences are SGDLS and YYNGEE. The length of the CDR3 is 15 residues. CDR3 sequence reads: CASSVDGGRSYEQYF. CDR3 in DNA: TGTGCCAGCAGCGTAGACGGGGGGAGATCCTACGAGCAGTACTTC.

The J gene is TRBJ2-7, the V gene TRBV11-2; no clear D. Trimming took 2 bases from V and 2 from J, leaving 13 bases between them. Looked up from germline, CDR1 is SGHAT and CDR2 is FQNNGV. This CDR3 has 15 amino acids. CDR3 residues: CASSLSRWSPYEQYF. CDR3 DNA: TGTGCCAGCAGCTTATCCAGGTGGAGCCCCTACGAGCAGTACTTC. Looking up the rest from reference TRBV11-2 and TRBJ2-7 gives the full variable domain: EAGVAQSPRYKIIEKRQSVAFWCNPISGHATLYWYQQILGQGPKLLIQFQNNGVVDDSQLPKDRFSAERLKGVDSTLKIQPAKLEDSAVYLCASSLSRWSPYEQYFGPGTRLTVT.

The CDR3, as DNA: TGTGCCAGCAGCTTGGAGCCCGGGGAGCTGTTTTTT. Translating gives CASSLEPGELFF. The rearrangement joins TRBV5-4 to TRBJ2-2; D call uncertain. Germline V gene data show CDR1 as SGHNT and CDR2 as YYREEE (reference sequence). Trimming took 0 bases from V and 6 from J, leaving 3 bases between them. The CDR3 totals 12 residues.

The chain joins TRBV5-1 to TRBJ2-7; TRBD2 agrees at 9 bases. CDR1 SGHRS and CDR2 YFSETQ come from the germline V gene. The CDR3 extends over 15 amino acids. The V segment lost 0 bases and the J segment 5 bases; nucleotides outside the gene matches: 6. The chain's CDR3 is CASSLGAGGPNEQYF. The CDR3 nucleotides read TGCGCCAGCAGCTTGGGCGCGGGAGGGCCTAACGAGCAGTACTTC.